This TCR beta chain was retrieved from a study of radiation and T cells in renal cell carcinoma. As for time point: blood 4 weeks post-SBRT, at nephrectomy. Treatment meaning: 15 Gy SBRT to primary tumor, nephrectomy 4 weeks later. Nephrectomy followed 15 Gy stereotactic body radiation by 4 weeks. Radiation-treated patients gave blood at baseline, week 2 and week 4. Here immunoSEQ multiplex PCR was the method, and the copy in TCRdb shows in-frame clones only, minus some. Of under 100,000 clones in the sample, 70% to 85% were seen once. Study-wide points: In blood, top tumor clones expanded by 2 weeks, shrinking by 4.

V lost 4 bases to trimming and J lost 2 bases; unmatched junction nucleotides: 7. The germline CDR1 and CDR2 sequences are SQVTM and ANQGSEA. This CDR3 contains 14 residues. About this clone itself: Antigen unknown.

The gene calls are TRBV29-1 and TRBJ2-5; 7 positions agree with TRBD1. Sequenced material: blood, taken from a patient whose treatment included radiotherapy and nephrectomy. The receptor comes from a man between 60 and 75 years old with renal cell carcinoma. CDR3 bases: TGCAGCGTTGCGGGCAGGGGGTGGCAAGAGACCCAGTACTTC. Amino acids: CSVAGRGWQETQYF.